The TCR beta chain described here comes from a study of persistence of HIV-infected CD4 T cells (dated by TCRdb to about 2020). Concerning the study at large: CMV- and HIV-1 Gag-responding CD4+ T cells were isolated from ART-treated individuals so that antigen-driven clonal expansion of HIV-1-infected cells could be examined. Suppressive ART had been received by participants for a median of roughly eight years. Peripheral blood samples of up to 180 mL were obtained at multiple time points, with the exception of two participants, for whom leukapheresis was performed at a single time point. In the cross-participant TCR cluster analysis, 8 participants were included for CMV and about 7 participants were included for Gag. The clonality of all cells in each sorted population was measured by TCRbeta sequencing, and the clonality of infected cells was measured by proviral sequencing.

The CDR3 covers 15 residues, taking in both the cysteine and the phenylalanine. Only the CDR3 DNA stays, 45 bases, in frame from base 1. Looking up the germline V gene yields CDR1 LGHNA and CDR2 YSLEER. V is clipped by 1 base and J by 5 bases, and the sequence between their germline boundaries is 15 bases long. The treatment or condition tag for this specimen amounts to: suppressive antiretroviral therapy. Lysates of CMV-infected fibroblasts at around 9.7 ug/mL were used to stimulate the cells. Nonresponding CD40L-negative CD69-negative CD45RO-high memory CD4+ T cells were sorted as memory populations depleted of antigen-responding cells. HIV-1-infected adults in whom suppressive ART had been started during chronic infection were enrolled as participants. Participants had undetectable plasma HIV-1 RNA below 50 copies/mL for at least 4 years. To be included, a participant needed positive CMV serology and a CD4+ T cell count above 400 cells/uL. Before stimulation, PBMCs were isolated using density centrifugation and depleted of CD8+ T cells. For around 17 hours, CD8-depleted PBMCs were stimulated with anti-CD28/CD49d costimulation, a CD40-blocking antibody, and enfuvirtide, which was added to prevent new infections. Sorting was done on either a Beckman Coulter MoFlo Legacy or an XDP sorter, and propidium iodide was used to exclude dead cells. The QIAamp DNA Mini Kit was used for genomic DNA extraction from samples above one million cells, and the Quick-DNA Microprep Kit was used otherwise.

Details on this clone: This clone's antigen is unknown. No much larger clone exists at a distance of one base, and base qualities are not known.

The immunoSEQ hsTCRB assay version 4 in survey mode was used to sequence TCRbeta repertoires from genomic DNA. For TCRbeta sequencing, genomic DNA was diluted to about 9.5 ng/uL, and up to 1 ug was used per sample. The study's processing was this. ImmunoSeq Analyzer 3.0 was used for analysis of TCRbeta data, and diversity was computed on productive nucleotide rearrangements. Using the Immunarch R package, lower-bound TCR diversity was estimated with the improved Chao index and clonality was estimated with the Gini coefficient. When different nucleotide rearrangements encoded the same CDR3beta amino acid sequence, each rearrangement was treated as a distinct clonotype. Differential abundance analysis found TCRbeta sequences that were significantly enriched in antigen-responding cells compared with anti-CD3/anti-CD28-activated cells. TCRs were clustered by predicted peptide-MHC specificity with GLIPH2, both within individual participants and across merged participant data sets. TCRdb took over this immuneACCESS table, retaining in-frame rearrangements with V and J assigned. Such tables are incomplete; in checked studies, under half of the missing clones stem from an unresolved V gene, and the remainder is unexplained. For V, J and clone size, that table is used; D and trimming come from the DNA. Counted in this sample were under 60,000 clones; over 70% of them appeared once. Of the sample, about 3% falls within the top ten clones.

Broader findings and caveats from the paper: Only a small number of individuals took part in the study, and the range of antigens tested was limited. Antigen-responding cells were enriched for degenerate expanded CDR3beta sequences, which suggests convergent selection of CD4+ responses to CMV and Gag. Significantly lower TCRbeta richness was observed in CMV- and Gag-responding cells than in anti-CD3/anti-CD28-responding cells, and higher oligoclonality was observed in CMV-responding cells than in CD3/CD28-stimulated and Gag-responding cells. Restriction of bulk TCR analyses to the rare CMV-responding cells that actually carried HIV-1 proviruses was not possible. Within the same sorted populations, how oligoclonal the TCRs were correlated with how oligoclonal the proviruses were.

The chain was built from TRBV4-3 and TRBJ2-7; a weak D assignment points to TRBD1 (6 bases agree). This TCR derives from an adult man with HIV who was CMV-seropositive. This specimen consisted of CD4+ T cells sorted from PBMCs after approximately 19-hour stimulation, obtained from a patient who received antiretroviral therapy. This specimen's cell subset or site label, interpreted: CD40L-CD69- CD45RO-high memory CD4 T cells not responding to CMV lysate. The DNA reads TGCGCCAGCAGCCAAGGTAGGGGGTTCGGGGACGAGCAGTACTTC. This codes for CASSQGRGFGDEQYF.